Below are 13 T cell receptor beta chains sequenced from a single sample in a study of CD8 T cells in ankylosing spondylitis. TCRdb called the 5' RACE reads again in MiXCR, with one record for every CDR3 protein. The table has hundreds of thousands of distinct CDR3 sequences, roughly 8.6% seen once. Input material: blood, either unsorted or a sorted T cell fraction (not recorded which). All receptors derive from a male donor with ankylosing spondylitis or in good health (not recorded which).

This clonotype appeared many times. The rearrangement joins TRBV5-1 to TRBJ1-2, with D perhaps matching TRBD1 (5 bases). V lost 4 bases and J 5 bases, leaving 12 bases between the germline ends. The CDR3 has 13 amino acids. Germline CDR1 reads SGHRS; CDR2 reads YFSETQ. The CDR3 nucleotides are TGCGCCAGCAGCGTGAGGGGAGGATATGGCTACACCTTC. Its protein product is CASSVRGGYGYTF. The whole variable domain, filled in from reference TRBV5-1 and TRBJ1-2, reads KAGVTQTPRYLIKTRGQQVTLSCSPISGHRSVSWYQQTPGQGLQFLFEYFSETQRNKGNFPGRFSGRQFSNSRSEMNVSTLELGDSALYLCASSVRGGYGYTFGSGTRLTVV.

In its sample, this clonotype was seen a few times. The chain is built from TRBV7-2 and TRBJ1-6, with TRBD1 identical over 9 bases. Germline CDR1 is SGHTA and CDR2 is FQGNSA. CDR3 size: 15 residues. V was clipped by 5 bases and J by 9 bases; unmatched bases: 8. Here the CDR3 DNA reads TGTGCCAGCAGCCCCGAGACAGGGGGTATTTCACCCCTCCACTTT. Translating gives CASSPETGGISPLHF.

This clonotype appeared many times. The chain couples TRBV20-1 to TRBJ1-2; the D is unclear. Trimming cost V 0 bases and J 0 bases, with 8 bases left between them. The CDR3 contains 14 residues. CDR1 is DFQATT, CDR2 SNEGSKA, per germline (reference sequence). CDR3 sequence: CSARDLASNYGYTF. CDR3 in DNA: TGCAGTGCTAGAGATTTAGCCTCTAACTATGGCTACACCTTC.

At least ten counts were recorded for this clonotype. The chain has TRBV6-1 and TRBJ1-1; no clear D. Trimming shortened V by 4 bases and J by 4 bases, and 16 bases separated the two germline ends. Looked up from germline, CDR1 is MNHNS and CDR2 is SASEGT. CDR3 length: 15 residues. CDR3 nucleotide sequence: TGTGCCAGCAGTGTCATGGAGGGATCGATCACTGAAGCTTTCTTT. It encodes CASSVMEGSITEAFF.

This clonotype was picked up many times. The gene calls are TRBV20-1 and TRBJ2-7, with D perhaps matching TRBD2 (5 bases). The CDR3 is 14 amino acids. V was cut by 2 bases and J by 0 bases, with 11 bases left in between. Germline values: CDR1 DFQATT, CDR2 SNEGSKA (reference sequence). DNA of the CDR3: TGCAGTGCTAGAATTCCCGGGGACTCCTACGAGCAGTACTTC. As protein: CSARIPGDSYEQYF.

In this sample, this clonotype turned up many times. The chain recombines TRBV6-2 or TRBV6-3 with TRBJ2-1; a possible D gene is TRBD2 (7 bases). Looked up from germline, CDR1 is MNHEY and CDR2 is SVGEGT. V lost 6 bases and J lost 9, with 12 bases in between. The CDR3 spans 12 residues. The CDR3 is CASSPGGFEQFF. CDR3 DNA: TGTGCCAGCAGCCCGGGGGGCTTTGAGCAGTTCTTC.

This clonotype was counted at least ten times. A junction boundary mismatches the germline segment, possibly from a read error. V gene TRBV4-1 combines with J gene TRBJ1-4; D is perhaps TRBD1 (6 bases). Germline assignment: CDR1 MGHRA and CDR2 YSYEKL. The CDR3 contains 14 residues. In DNA form, the CDR3 reads TGCGCCAGCAGCCAGGGGACAACGAATGAAAAACTGTTTTTT. As protein: CASSQGTTNEKLFF.

The rearrangement links TRBV7-2 to TRBJ2-1; TRBD2 aligns across 7 bases. This CDR3 comprises 13 residues. After removal of 2 bases from V and 7 bases from J, the junction contained 2 bases not matched to a gene. Per germline, CDR1 SGHTA and CDR2 FQGNSA. For the CDR3, the DNA is TGTGCCAGCAGCTTATGGGGGGGGAATGAGCAGTTCTTC. It is translated as CASSLWGGNEQFF.

As concerns this clonotype: A much larger clone sits a single nucleotide away, making a read error possible. The CDR3 nucleotides are TGCAGCGTTGAAGTCCACAGGGAGAGCTCCTACGAGCAGTACTTC. Protein product: CSVEVHRESSYEQYF. V is TRBV29-1 and J is TRBJ2-7, with D possibly being TRBD1 (6 bases). The CDR3 extends over 15 amino acids. The V gene's germline CDR1 is SQVTM and CDR2 ANQGSEA. Trimming removed 1 base at V and 0 bases at J, with 13 bases between.

This clonotype has a handful of counts. The chain carries TRBV6-2 or TRBV6-3 and TRBJ2-1; 10 bases fit TRBD2. The V gene end was trimmed by 6 bases and the J gene end by 4 bases; junction bases not matched to a gene: 6. Germline V lookup: CDR1 MNHEY, CDR2 SVGEGT. The CDR3 runs 15 residues. The CDR3 loop reads CASRALAGVYNEQFF. Written as DNA, the CDR3 is TGTGCCAGCAGAGCGCTAGCGGGGGTATACAATGAGCAGTTCTTC.

This clonotype was found many times. V is TRBV12-3 or TRBV12-4 and J is TRBJ1-1; D call uncertain. The CDR3 spans 13 residues. V was cut by 3 bases and J by 5 bases, with 10 bases left in between. The CDR3 DNA is TGTGCCAGCAGTTTGCAGGTCCCAACTGAAGCTTTCTTT. This translates into CASSLQVPTEAFF.

This clonotype has at least ten counts. This chain uses TRBV9 with TRBJ1-6; the D gene is possibly TRBD1 (6 bases). This CDR3 has 16 amino acids. Trimming took 4 bases from V and 6 from J, leaving 17 bases between them. The germline CDR1 and CDR2 sequences are SGDLS and YYNGEE. CDR3 sequence: CASSPRPGGGNSPLHF. CDR3 sequence (DNA): TGTGCCAGCAGCCCCCGTCCGGGGGGCGGTAATTCACCCCTCCACTTT.

This clonotype was picked up many times. The CDR3 coding sequence is TGTGCCACAGGGACAGGGAAGGGTTCAGATACGCAGTATTTT. Translation: CATGTGKGSDTQYF. V usage is TRBV10-3 and J usage is TRBJ2-3, with 9 positions matching TRBD1. V shed 10 bases, J shed 4 bases, and the junction held 9 bases outside the gene matches. Germline CDR1 reads ENHRY; CDR2 reads SYGVKD. This CDR3 spans 14 amino acids.